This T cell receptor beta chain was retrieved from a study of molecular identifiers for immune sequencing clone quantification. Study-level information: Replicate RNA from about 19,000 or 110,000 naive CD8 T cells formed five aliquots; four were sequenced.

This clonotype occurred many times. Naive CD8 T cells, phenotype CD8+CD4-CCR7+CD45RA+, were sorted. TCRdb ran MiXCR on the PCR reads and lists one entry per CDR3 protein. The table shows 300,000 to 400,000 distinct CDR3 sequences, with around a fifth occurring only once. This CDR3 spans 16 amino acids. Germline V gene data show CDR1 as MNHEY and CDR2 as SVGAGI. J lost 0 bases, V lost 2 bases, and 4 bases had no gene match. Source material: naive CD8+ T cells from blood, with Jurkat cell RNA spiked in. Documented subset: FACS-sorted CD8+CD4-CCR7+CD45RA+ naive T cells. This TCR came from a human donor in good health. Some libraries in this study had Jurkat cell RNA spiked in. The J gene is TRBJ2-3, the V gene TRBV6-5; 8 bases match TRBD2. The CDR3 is CASSYALAGSTDTQYF. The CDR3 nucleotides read TGTGCCAGCAGTTACGCCTTAGCGGGGAGCACAGATACGCAGTATTTT.